Listed here is a single T cell receptor beta chain. Its cognate antigen is unknown. The data derive from a study of cytomegalovirus exposure and HLA in healthy donors. General study findings and limits: Whilst most TCR sequences proved rare, a subset of public TCRs occurred across many donors. Some V segments could not be told apart, so they were left out, TRBV6-2 and TRBV6-3 among them.

Healthy bone marrow donors formed the donor group. The study ran its PCR with 60 Vbeta and 13 Jbeta primers. Data came from immunoSEQ multiplex PCR; TCRdb stores just in-frame clones and leaves some out. There are some 130,000 clones in the sample; roughly four fifths occur only once, and 2% lies in the top ten. Per the germline V gene, CDR1 is SEHNR and CDR2 is FQNEAQ (reference sequence). CDR3 length: 11 amino acids. Between the trimmed V and J ends, which lost 11 bases and 2 bases, there was a span of 10 bases. Sequenced: PBMCs. The chain uses TRBV7-9 and TRBJ2-7; D gene unclear. The source of this sequence is a man aged 25-45 years in good health and CMV-seronegative. The CDR3 reads CAGGTTYEQYF. The CDR3 DNA follows: TGTGCCGGCGGCACTACCTACGAGCAGTACTTC.